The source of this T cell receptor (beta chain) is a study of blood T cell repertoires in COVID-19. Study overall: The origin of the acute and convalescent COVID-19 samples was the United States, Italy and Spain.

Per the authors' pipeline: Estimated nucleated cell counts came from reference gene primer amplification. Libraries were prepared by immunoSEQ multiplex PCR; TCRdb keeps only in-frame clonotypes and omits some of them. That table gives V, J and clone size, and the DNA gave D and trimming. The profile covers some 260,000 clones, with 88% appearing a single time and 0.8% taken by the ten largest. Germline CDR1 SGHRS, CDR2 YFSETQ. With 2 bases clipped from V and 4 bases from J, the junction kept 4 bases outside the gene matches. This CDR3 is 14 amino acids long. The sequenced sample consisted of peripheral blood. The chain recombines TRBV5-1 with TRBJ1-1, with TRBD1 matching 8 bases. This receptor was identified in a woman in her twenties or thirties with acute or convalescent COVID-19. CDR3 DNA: TGCGCCAGCAGCTTTTCGCAGGGGGCCACTGAAGCTTTCTTT. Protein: CASSFSQGATEAFF.